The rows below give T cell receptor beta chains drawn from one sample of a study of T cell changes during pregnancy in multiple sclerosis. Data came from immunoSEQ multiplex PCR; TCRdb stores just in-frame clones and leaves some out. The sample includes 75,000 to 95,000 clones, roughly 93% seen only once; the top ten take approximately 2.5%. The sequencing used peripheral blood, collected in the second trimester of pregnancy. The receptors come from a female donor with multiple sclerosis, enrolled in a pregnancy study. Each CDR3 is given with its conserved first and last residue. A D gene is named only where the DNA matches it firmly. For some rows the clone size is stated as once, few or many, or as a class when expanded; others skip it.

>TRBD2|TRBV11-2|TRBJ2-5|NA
TGTGCCAGCGCGGGGTACCGGGGGGGGCACGAGACCCAGTACTTC
CASAGYRGGHETQYF
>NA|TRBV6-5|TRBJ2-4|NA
TGTGCCAGCAGTTACAACTATGCGGCCAAAAACATTCAGTACTTC
CASSYNYAAKNIQYF
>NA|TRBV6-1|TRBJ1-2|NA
TGTGCCAGCAGTGGTTCCTTCTATGGCTACACCTTC
CASSGSFYGYTF
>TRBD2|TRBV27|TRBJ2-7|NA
TGTGCCACCTGGGGACTAGCGGGGGGGAAGTACGAGCAGTACTTC
CATWGLAGGKYEQYF
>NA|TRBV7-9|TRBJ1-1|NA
TGTGCCAGCAGCTTAACGAGGTTGACTGAAGCTTTCTTT
CASSLTRLTEAFF
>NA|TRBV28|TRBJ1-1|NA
TGTGCCAGCAGCGTCAGGGCGATCTATCATCCGACCACTGAAGCTTTCTTT
CASSVRAIYHPTTEAFF
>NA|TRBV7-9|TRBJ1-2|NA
TGTGCCAGCAGCTTGGACGGCGGGGGTGGCTACACCTTC
CASSLDGGGGYTF
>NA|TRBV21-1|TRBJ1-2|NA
TGTGCCAGCAGCCTACGACAGACTCGGGGCTACACCTTC
CASSLRQTRGYTF
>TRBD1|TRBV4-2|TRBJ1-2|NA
TGTGCCAGCAGCCATGACAGGGAGAGCTATGGCTACACCTTC
CASSHDRESYGYTF
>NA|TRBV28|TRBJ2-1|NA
TGTGCCAGCAGTTCATACAGGGTGGTGGGGACCTACAATGAGCAGTTCTTC
CASSSYRVVGTYNEQFF
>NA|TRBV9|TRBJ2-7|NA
TGTGCCAGCAGCGTAGCTCCCTTGAGCTCCTACGAGCAGTACTTC
CASSVAPLSSYEQYF
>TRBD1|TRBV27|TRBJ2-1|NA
TGTGCCAGCAGTTTATCCGGGGGGACAGGGGGAAATGAGCAGTTCTTC
CASSLSGGTGGNEQFF
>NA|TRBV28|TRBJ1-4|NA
TGTGCCAGCAGTTCACAGGGAAGTCACGGTGAAAAACTGTTTTTT
CASSSQGSHGEKLFF
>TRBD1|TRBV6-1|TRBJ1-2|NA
TGTGCCAGCAGTCAGGGGGCTGATGGCTACACCTTC
CASSQGADGYTF
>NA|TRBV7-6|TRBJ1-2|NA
TGTGCCAGCAGCTTAGTCCGGCCCGACAGGAATAACTATGGCTACACCTTC
CASSLVRPDRNNYGYTF
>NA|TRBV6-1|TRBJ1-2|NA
TGTGCCGGTAGGACTGCTAACTATGGCTACACCTTC
CAGRTANYGYTF
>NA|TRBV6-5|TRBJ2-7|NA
TGTGCCAGCAGTTACTCGCACAACTCCTACGAGCAGTACTTC
CASSYSHNSYEQYF
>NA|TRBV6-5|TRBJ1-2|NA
TGTGCCAGCAGTATCCGGGGGATCGACTATGGCTACACCTTC
CASSIRGIDYGYTF
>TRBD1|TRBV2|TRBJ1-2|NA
TGTGCCAGCAGCGGGGACAGGGCGAACTATGGCTACACCTTC
CASSGDRANYGYTF
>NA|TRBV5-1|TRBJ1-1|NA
TGCGCCAGCAGCCCTAGCACGGCGACTGAAGCTTTCTTT
CASSPSTATEAFF
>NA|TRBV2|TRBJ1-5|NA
TGTGCCAGCAGTGCTGGCAGACATGAGAGCAATCAGCCCCAGCATTTT
CASSAGRHESNQPQHF
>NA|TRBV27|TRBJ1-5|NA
TGTGCCAGCAGTTTATCGGCTTTTAGCAATCAGCCCCAGCATTTT
CASSLSAFSNQPQHF
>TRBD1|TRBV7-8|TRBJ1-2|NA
TGTGCCAGCAGCCATGGACAGGGGATATATGGCTACACCTTC
CASSHGQGIYGYTF
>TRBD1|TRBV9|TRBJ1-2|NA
TGTGCCAGCAGCCGGGACAGGGTTCGTGGCTACACCTTC
CASSRDRVRGYTF
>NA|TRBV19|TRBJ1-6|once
TGTGCCAGTACCCCGGGGAGATTTGATCCTAATTCACCCCTCCACTTT
CASTPGRFDPNSPLHF
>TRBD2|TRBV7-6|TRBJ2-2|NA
TGTGCCAGCAGCTTAGGAGCGGGAGGGCCGGGCACCGGGGAGCTGTTTTTT
CASSLGAGGPGTGELFF
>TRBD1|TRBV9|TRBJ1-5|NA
TGTGCCAGCAGCGTAGTGGAGACAGGGGATAGCAATCAGCCCCAGCATTTT
CASSVVETGDSNQPQHF
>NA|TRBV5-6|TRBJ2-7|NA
TGTGCCAGCAGCTGGAGGGGCCTTGAAGAGCAGTACTTC
CASSWRGLEEQYF
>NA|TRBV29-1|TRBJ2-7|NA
TGCAGCGTAGAGCTCTATATGGCGGCTCATTACGAGCAGTACTTC
CSVELYMAAHYEQYF
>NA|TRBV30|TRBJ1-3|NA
TGTGCCTGGAGTCGGGGAAACACCATATATTTT
CAWSRGNTIYF
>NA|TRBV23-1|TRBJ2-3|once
TGCGCCAGCAGTCAATTCCCTAGCGCCTACACAGATACGCAGTATTTT
CASSQFPSAYTDTQYF
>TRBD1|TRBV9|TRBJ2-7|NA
TGTGCCAGCAGCGTAGCGACAGGGGCCTCCTACGAGCAGTACTTC
CASSVATGASYEQYF
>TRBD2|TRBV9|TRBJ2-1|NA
TGTGCCAGCAGCGAGACTAGCGGGGGCTACAATGAGCAGTTCTTC
CASSETSGGYNEQFF
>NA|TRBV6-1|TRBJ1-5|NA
TGTGCCAGCAGTGAATCCCCCCGGGATCAGCCCCAGCATTTT
CASSESPRDQPQHF
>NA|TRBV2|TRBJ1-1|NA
TGTGCCAGCTACAGGGTCATGAACACTGAAGCTTTCTTT
CASYRVMNTEAFF
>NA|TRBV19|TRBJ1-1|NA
TGTGCCAGTAGTGACTCGGGGGGCGCGGTATTACAATCTGAAGCTTTCTTT
CASSDSGGAVLQSEAFF
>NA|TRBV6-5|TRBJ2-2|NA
TGTGCCAGCAGTTACAGGACAGCCACCGGGGAGCTGTTTTTT
CASSYRTATGELFF
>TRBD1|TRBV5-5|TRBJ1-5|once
TGTGCCAGCAGCCTGGGACAGGGGAACAATCAGCCCCAGCATTTT
CASSLGQGNNQPQHF
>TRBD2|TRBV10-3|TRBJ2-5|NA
TGTGCCATCAGTCGGACTAGCGCCCCCCAAGAGACCCAGTACTTC
CAISRTSAPQETQYF
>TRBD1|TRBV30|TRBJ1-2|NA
TGTGCCTGGAGCCCGACAGGGGGGCTCTATGGCTACACCTTC
CAWSPTGGLYGYTF
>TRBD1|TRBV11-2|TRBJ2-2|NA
TGTGCCAGCAGCCAACAGGGGGCTATGACCGGGGAGCTGTTTTTT
CASSQQGAMTGELFF
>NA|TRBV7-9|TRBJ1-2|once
TGTGCCAGCAGCCGAGATACTTGGGGCTACACCTTC
CASSRDTWGYTF
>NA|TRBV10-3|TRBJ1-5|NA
TGTGCCATCAGTGACGGGGTCCATCAGCCCCAGCATTTT
CAISDGVHQPQHF
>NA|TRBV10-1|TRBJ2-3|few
TGCGCCAGCAGTGAGTCGAGAGCGGGCGGCACAGATACGCAGTATTTT
CASSESRAGGTDTQYF
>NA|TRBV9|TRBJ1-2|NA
TGTGCCAGCAGCCCTTGGACATCCGGCTACACCTTC
CASSPWTSGYTF
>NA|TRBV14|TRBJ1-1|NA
TGTGCCAGCAGCCATCTAAGACTAAACACTGAAGCTTTCTTT
CASSHLRLNTEAFF
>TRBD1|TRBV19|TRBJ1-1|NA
TGTGCCAGTATTCACAGGGGAGAAAACACTGAAGCTTTCTTT
CASIHRGENTEAFF
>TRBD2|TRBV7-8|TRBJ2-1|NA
TGTGCCAGCAGCCCTCGGACTAGCGGAGGTAGTGAGCAGTTCTTC
CASSPRTSGGSEQFF
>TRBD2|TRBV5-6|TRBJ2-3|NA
TGTGCCAGCAGCTTAAGTCTACTAGCGGGGTCAGATACGCAGTATTTT
CASSLSLLAGSDTQYF
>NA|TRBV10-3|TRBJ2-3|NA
TGTGCCATCAGTGAGACGCGACATGGCACAGATACGCAGTATTTT
CAISETRHGTDTQYF
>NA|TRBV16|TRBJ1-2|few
TGTGCCAGCAGCCATCCGGAGGCCTATGGCTACACCTTC
CASSHPEAYGYTF
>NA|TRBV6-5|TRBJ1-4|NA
TGTGCCAGCAGTTTATCTACTGCAGGGGAAAAACTGTTTTTT
CASSLSTAGEKLFF
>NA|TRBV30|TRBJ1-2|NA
TGTGCCTGGACTTCGACAGGAGATGATGGCTACACCTTC
CAWTSTGDDGYTF
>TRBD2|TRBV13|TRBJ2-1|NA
TGTGCCAGCAGCACCACGACTAGCGGGCGGGGGATTCCGTTCAATGAGCAGTTCTTC
CASSTTTSGRGIPFNEQFF
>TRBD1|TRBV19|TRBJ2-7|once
TGTGCCAGTAGCCCTTATCCAGGGGGCAGCAACGAGCAGTACTTC
CASSPYPGGSNEQYF